This T cell receptor beta chain is drawn from a study of OX40 agonist ivuxolimab in advanced cancers. Background on the study: Patients were dosed with the agonistic anti-OX40 (CD134) antibody ivuxolimab. About 40% of patients had received prior checkpoint inhibitor therapy.

The table came from immunoSEQ multiplex PCR; TCRdb's copy has only in-frame clones and leaves some out. The data show under 80,000 clones, 88% seen once. This CDR3 has 15 amino acids. Trimming took 2 bases from V and 2 from J, leaving 13 bases between them. Germline CDR1 and CDR2: MNHEY and SVGAGI. This chain links TRBV6-5 with TRBJ2-7, with TRBD1 as a possible D gene (6 bases). This TCR was recovered from an adult with an advanced solid tumor such as melanoma, head and neck, liver or kidney cancer. The sequences come from CD4+ or CD8+ T cells sorted from blood, collected in a trial of the OX40 agonist ivuxolimab. The DNA for the CDR3 is TGTGCCAGCAGTTACCAGCTGGACAGCCCCTACGAGCAGTACTTC. Encoded protein: CASSYQLDSPYEQYF.